Following are 10 T cell receptor beta chains from one sample sequenced in a study of blood T cell repertoires in COVID-19. Sequencing was performed with immunoSEQ multiplex PCR; in TCRdb, only in-frame clones are kept and a portion is missing. Of fewer than 200,000 clones listed, 80% to 90% are singletons. Sequencing was done on a sample of PBMCs or T cells enriched from blood (not recorded which). These receptors all stem from a man aged 50 to 59 who had recovered from COVID-19.

The chain uses TRBV7-9 and TRBJ2-7, with D perhaps TRBD1 (6 bases). With 5 bases removed from V and 3 bases from J, the gap between germline ends came to 14 bases. CDR1 is SEHNR and CDR2 is FQNEAQ in the germline V gene (reference sequence). There are 14 residues in the CDR3. CDR3 amino acids: CASSPDSLYYEQYF. CDR3 bases: TGTGCCAGCAGCCCGGACAGCCTGTACTACGAGCAGTACTTC.

The chain links TRBV1 to TRBJ2-7; the table gives TRBD1 as D, unverified against the DNA. TRBV1 constitutes a pseudogene. The CDR3 spans 15 residues. DNA for the CDR3: TGCACCAGCAGCTACAGGGGCACCCTCTCCTACGAGCAGTACTTC. Its protein is CTSSYRGTLSYEQYF.

The chain has TRBV7-8 and TRBJ1-1; unclear D gene. With 6 bases removed from V and 5 bases from J, the gap between germline ends came to 22 bases. The CDR3 runs to 16 residues. Germline V gene sequence: CDR1 SGHVS, CDR2 FQNEAQ. The CDR3 DNA follows: TGTGCCAGCAGACAGAGAAATTCCCCTGTTTGGACTGAAGCTTTCTTT. Amino acid sequence: CASRQRNSPVWTEAFF.

The CDR3 reads CASSTRQGASYGYTF. The CDR3 DNA reads as TGTGCCAGCAGCACCCGACAGGGGGCTTCCTATGGCTACACCTTC. This chain links TRBV9 with TRBJ1-2; 10 nucleotides line up with TRBD1. This CDR3 has 15 residues. The V gene end was trimmed by 4 bases and the J gene end by 4 bases; junction bases not matched to a gene: 7. The germline gives CDR1 SGDLS, CDR2 YYNGEE. Combining the CDR3 with reference TRBV9 and TRBJ1-2 gives the whole variable domain DSGVTQTPKHLITATGQRVTLRCSPRSGDLSVYWYQQSLDQGLQFLIQYYNGEERAKGNILERFSAQQFPDLHSELNLSSLELGDSALYFCASSTRQGASYGYTFGSGTRLTVV.

Only a few counts were recorded for this clone. This rearrangement joins TRBV4-1 to TRBJ1-2; TRBD1 might be the D (5 bases). The CDR3 runs 14 residues. Germline CDR1 MGHRA, CDR2 YSYEKL. V was cut by 0 bases and J by 5 bases, with 10 bases left in between. As DNA, the CDR3 is TGCGCCAGCAGCCAAGACAGGGCTGGGTATGGCTACACCTTC. Residues: CASSQDRAGYGYTF.

This clone was detected once. The V and J genes are TRBV2 and TRBJ1-2, with D maybe TRBD1 (5 bases). This CDR3 spans 13 amino acids. V lost 3 bases to trimming and J lost 6 bases, with 11 bases between them. In germline, CDR1 is SNHLY, CDR2 FYNNEI. CDR3 in amino acids: CASSDWGVNGYTF. In DNA, the CDR3 is TGTGCCAGCAGTGACTGGGGGGTGAATGGCTACACCTTC.

This chain connects TRBV3-1 (or the pseudogene TRBV3-2) to TRBJ2-5; 10 nucleotides align to TRBD1. J was trimmed by 5 bases and V by 2 bases; bases with no gene match: 8. Germline loops: CDR1 LGHDT, CDR2 YNNKEL (reference sequence). The CDR3 runs to 16 residues. The CDR3 region has the DNA TGTGCCAGCAGCCAATGGACAGGGGGTGTTGGGGAGACCCAGTACTTC. Its translation: CASSQWTGGVGETQYF.

The rearrangement uses TRBV6-5 and TRBJ1-6; 9 nucleotides agree with TRBD1. Germline V gene data show CDR1 as MNHEY and CDR2 as SVGAGI. V trimming: 7 bases; J trimming: 6 bases; junction bases outside the gene matches: 4. The CDR3 covers 14 residues. The CDR3 spells CASKAGQGNSPLHF. For the CDR3, the DNA is TGTGCCAGCAAAGCGGGACAGGGTAATTCACCCCTCCACTTT.

This chain links TRBV19 with TRBJ1-2; TRBD1 matches 7 bases. Germline CDR1 LNHDA, CDR2 SQIVND (reference sequence). V gave up 7 bases and J gave up 0 bases; unmatched junction bases: 11. The CDR3 consists of 16 residues. DNA of the CDR3: TGTGCCAGTACTTTATACACCGGGACAGCTAACTATGGCTACACCTTC. Amino acids: CASTLYTGTANYGYTF.

V and J are TRBV7-9 and TRBJ2-7, with D unresolved. Germline V gene data show CDR1 as SEHNR and CDR2 as FQNEAQ (reference sequence). Trimming cost V 5 bases and J 5 bases, with 19 bases left between them. This CDR3 has 15 amino acids. CDR3 amino acids: CASSPSRGIVNEQYF. The CDR3 DNA follows: TGTGCCAGCAGCCCATCCCGTGGCATTGTGAACGAGCAGTACTTC.